The 30 T cell receptor beta chains given below trace back to one sample, sequenced in a study of stem cell transplantation in POMP-related autoinflammatory disease. Assay used: immunoSEQ multiplex PCR; TCRdb lists only in-frame clones, some missing. This sample has some 2,000 clones, with roughly nine tenths found just once. Sequenced material: Tregs from PBMCs, taken before stem cell transplantation. The receptors here all came from a human donor with POMP-related autoinflammation and immune dysregulation (PRAID).

The V and J genes are TRBV10-3 and TRBJ1-1; the D gene is possibly TRBD1 (6 bases). Per the germline V gene, CDR1 is ENHRY and CDR2 is SYGVKD. CDR3 length: 13 amino acids. Trimming took off 2 bases at V and 4 bases at J, with 8 bases between the two ends. CDR3 DNA sequence: TGTGCCATCAGTGAGACAGGGCCCACTGAAGCTTTCTTT. It yields the protein CAISETGPTEAFF.

This clone was picked up one time. J is TRBJ2-7 and V is TRBV5-4; D might be TRBD1 (6 bases). Deletions cut 4 bases from V and 2 bases from J, with 19 bases between. Germline V gene sequence: CDR1 SGHNT, CDR2 YYREEE (reference sequence). The CDR3 consists of 16 residues. The CDR3 region is CASSPNPGHKAYEQYF. For the CDR3, the DNA is TGTGCCAGCAGCCCTAACCCGGGACATAAGGCCTACGAGCAGTACTTC.

This clone was observed once. This sequence joins TRBV11-2 and TRBJ1-6; D is unresolved. The CDR3 is made up of 12 amino acids. Germline V gene data show CDR1 as SGHAT and CDR2 as FQNNGV. Trimming took 2 bases from V and 7 from J, leaving 3 bases between them. The CDR3 nucleotides read TGTGCCAGCAGCTTATACAATTCACCCCTCCACTTT. This gives the protein CASSLYNSPLHF.

The rearrangement links TRBV7-2 to TRBJ2-2; D remains unclear. The CDR3 contains 13 residues. V lost 4 bases and J 7 bases, leaving 10 bases between the germline ends. The germline gives CDR1 SGHTA, CDR2 FQGNSA. The chain's CDR3 is CASSYRPGGELFF. The DNA for the CDR3 is TGTGCCAGCAGCTACCGCCCGGGCGGGGAGCTGTTTTTT.

This chain connects TRBV28 to TRBJ1-3; TRBD1 is a possible D gene (5 bases). Germline values: CDR1 MDHEN, CDR2 SYDVKM. The CDR3 totals 13 residues. The V end lost 5 bases, the J end lost 4 bases, and 9 bases lay between the germline ends. The DNA of the CDR3 is TGTGCCAGCAGTCTACAGGTGGGAAACACCATATATTTT. It specifies CASSLQVGNTIYF.

This clone was counted a few times. This sequence joins TRBV5-4 and TRBJ1-2, with TRBD1 identical over 8 bases. The CDR3 is 12 amino acids. Germline values: CDR1 SGHNT, CDR2 YYREEE (reference sequence). Trimming cost V 3 bases and J 6 bases; bases outside gene matches: 1. The CDR3 is CASSSTGDGYTF. CDR3 nucleotides: TGTGCCAGCAGCTCGACAGGGGATGGCTACACCTTC.

The chain carries TRBV25-1 and TRBJ2-4; unclear D gene. V was clipped by 3 bases and J by 6 bases, with 6 bases between them. The germline V gene has CDR1 MGHDK and CDR2 SYGVNS. The CDR3 loop spans 12 amino acids. The CDR3 is CASSDSANIQYF. CDR3 coding DNA: TGTGCCAGCAGTGACTCTGCAAACATTCAGTACTTC.

The rearrangement uses TRBV9 and TRBJ2-3, with 12 bases lining up with TRBD2. Germline assignment: CDR1 SGDLS and CDR2 YYNGEE. V shed 2 bases and J 1 base; nucleotides not matched to a gene: 2. The CDR3 runs 16 residues. The CDR3 protein is CASSVSSGRGTDTQYF. CDR3 DNA sequence: TGTGCCAGCAGCGTTTCTAGCGGGAGGGGCACAGATACGCAGTATTTT.

This clone turned up a few times. The V call is TRBV9, the J call TRBJ1-6; D is possibly TRBD1 (5 bases). V was clipped by 0 bases and J by 7 bases, with 11 bases between them. This CDR3 comprises 15 residues. Looked up from germline, CDR1 is SGDLS and CDR2 is YYNGEE. CDR3 residues: CASSVEPGQNSPLHF. The CDR3, as DNA: TGTGCCAGCAGCGTAGAGCCAGGGCAGAATTCACCCCTCCACTTT.

This sequence joins TRBV27 and TRBJ1-4, with a weak D call TRBD1 (6 bases). Germline V gene data show CDR1 as MNHEY and CDR2 as SMNVEV (reference sequence). V lost 3 bases and J 7 bases, leaving 6 bases between the germline ends. The CDR3 extends over 12 amino acids. CDR3 loop: CASSFRGEKLFF. CDR3 in DNA: TGTGCCAGCAGTTTCAGGGGTGAAAAACTGTTTTTT.

The chain combines TRBV5-1 with TRBJ2-2, with D perhaps matching TRBD1 or TRBD2 (6 bases each). Trimming stripped 3 bases from V and 3 bases from J, with 15 bases between. CDR1 SGHRS and CDR2 YFSETQ come from the germline V gene. This CDR3 comprises 16 residues. CDR3 residues: CASSSSPGADTGELFF. The CDR3 DNA sequence: TGCGCCAGCAGCTCCTCCCCGGGGGCCGACACCGGGGAGCTGTTTTTT.

This sequence joins TRBV25-1 and TRBJ1-6, with TRBD1 matching 9 bases. CDR3 length equals 14 residues. With 7 bases clipped from V and 7 bases from J, the junction kept 5 bases outside the gene matches. Germline V gene lookup returns CDR1 MGHDK and CDR2 SYGVNS. The CDR3: CASNGQGRNSPLHF. Here the CDR3 DNA reads TGTGCCAGCAACGGACAGGGGCGGAATTCACCCCTCCACTTT.

The V gene is TRBV5-1, the J gene TRBJ2-7, with D perhaps given as TRBD1 or TRBD2 (5 bases each). From germline, CDR1 is SGHRS and CDR2 YFSETQ. The CDR3 is 11 residues long. The germline V and J ends were trimmed by 5 bases and 4 bases, with 7 bases remaining between them. In nucleotides, the CDR3 is TGCGCCAGCAGGGGGGAGTACGAGCAGTACTTC. It encodes CASRGEYEQYF.

This rearrangement joins TRBV6-5 to TRBJ2-3; D gene ambiguous. CDR3 length: 15 amino acids. Trimming stripped 2 bases from V and 0 bases from J, with 9 bases between. Germline CDR1 is MNHEY and CDR2 is SVGAGI. CDR3 protein: CASSYSRTSTDTQYF. The CDR3 DNA is TGTGCCAGCAGTTACAGCCGAACTAGCACAGATACGCAGTATTTT.

The chain is built from TRBV18 and TRBJ2-2, with TRBD2 matching over 12 bases. Trimming took 3 bases from V and 3 from J; bases not matched to a gene: 5. Germline lookup yields CDR1 KGHSH and CDR2 LQKENI. This CDR3 comprises 17 residues. CDR3 sequence reads: CASSPKGTSGHTGELFF. Here the CDR3 DNA reads TGTGCCAGCTCACCGAAAGGGACTAGCGGGCACACCGGGGAGCTGTTTTTT.

The V gene is TRBV2, the J gene TRBJ1-6; D may be TRBD1 (6 bases). From germline, CDR1 is SNHLY and CDR2 FYNNEI. The CDR3 runs to 13 residues. V was shortened by 6 bases and J by 8 bases, with 11 bases between the two germline ends. CDR3 in amino acids: CASRRDTHSPLHF. For the CDR3, the DNA is TGTGCCAGCAGGCGGGACACCCATTCACCCCTCCACTTT.

In its sample, this clone was seen once. The chain couples TRBV6-1 to TRBJ1-5; the match to TRBD1 covers 10 bases. Losses at the gene ends were 5 bases for V and 7 bases for J; bases not matched to a gene: 2. This CDR3 has 13 residues. From germline, CDR1 is MNHNS and CDR2 SASEGT. CDR3 in amino acids: CASSRTGGQPQHF. Written as DNA, the CDR3 is TGTGCCAGCAGTAGGACAGGGGGACAGCCCCAGCATTTT.

V usage is TRBV5-4 and J usage is TRBJ1-2, with unresolved D. The CDR3 has 14 amino acids. Germline-derived CDR1 and CDR2 are SGHNT and YYREEE (reference sequence). V dropped 2 bases and J dropped 5 bases, with 13 bases sitting between them. This CDR3 reads CASSFGVVLYGYTF. For the CDR3, the DNA is TGTGCCAGCAGCTTCGGGGTCGTGCTTTATGGCTACACCTTC. Supplemented by reference TRBV5-4 and TRBJ1-2, the full variable domain reads ETGVTQSPTHLIKTRGQQVTLRCSSQSGHNTVSWYQQALGQGPQFIFQYYREEENGRGNFPPRFSGLQFPNYSSELNVNALELDDSALYLCASSFGVVLYGYTFGSGTRLTVV.

Only one count was recorded for this clone. The chain couples TRBV6-6 to TRBJ1-6, with a tentative D call TRBD1 (5 bases). This CDR3 is built from 15 residues. The V end was cut by 1 base, the J end by 3 bases, with 7 bases between. Germline V lookup: CDR1 MNHNY, CDR2 SVGAGI (reference sequence). The CDR3 DNA sequence: TGTGCCAGCAGTTACTTTGGACACTATAATTCACCCCTCCACTTT. Its protein product is CASSYFGHYNSPLHF.

The genes are TRBV6-1 and TRBJ2-5; 11 bases align to TRBD1. V shed 3 bases, J shed 4 bases, and the junction held 4 bases outside the gene matches. Per the germline V gene, CDR1 is MNHNS and CDR2 is SASEGT. The CDR3 covers 15 residues. The CDR3 bases are TGTGCCAGCAGTGACCGGGACAGGGGGTCAGAGACCCAGTACTTC. Its protein is CASSDRDRGSETQYF.

The chain has TRBV10-3 and TRBJ2-3; D call uncertain. Germline V lookup: CDR1 ENHRY, CDR2 SYGVKD. V dropped 1 base and J dropped 3 bases, with 14 bases sitting between them. This CDR3 has 16 residues. CDR3 sequence: CAISEFVIPGTDTQYF. CDR3 sequence (DNA): TGTGCCATCAGTGAGTTCGTGATTCCAGGAACAGATACGCAGTATTTT.

CDR3 bases: TGTGCCAGCAGTTACTGGAATAGCGGGGTCTCCTACGAGCAGTACTTC. Amino acids: CASSYWNSGVSYEQYF. The chain recombines TRBV6-5 with TRBJ2-7; 8 bases line up with TRBD2. Germline V gives CDR1 MNHEY, CDR2 SVGAGI. V trimming: 1 base; J trimming: 0 bases; junction bases outside the gene matches: 5. CDR3 length: 16 residues.

The gene calls are TRBV27 and TRBJ2-5; D ambiguous. Germline CDR1 is MNHEY and CDR2 is SMNVEV (reference sequence). V shed 3 bases and J shed 5 bases, with 10 bases lying between them. This CDR3 has 13 amino acids. CDR3 DNA sequence: TGTGCCAGCAGTTTCTCAAGATGGGAGACCCAGTACTTC. Its protein product is CASSFSRWETQYF.

The sample holds a few counts of this clone. This chain connects TRBV7-6 to TRBJ1-3; no clear D gene. This CDR3 comprises 15 residues. Germline lookup yields CDR1 SGHVS and CDR2 FNYEAQ. Between the trimmed V and J ends, which lost 4 bases and 1 base, there was a span of 11 bases. The CDR3 loop is CASSYIIRSGNTIYF. The CDR3 DNA reads as TGTGCCAGCAGCTACATTATCAGGTCTGGAAACACCATATATTTT.

V is TRBV5-1 and J is TRBJ1-1; the D gene is possibly TRBD1 (5 bases). Per germline, CDR1 SGHRS and CDR2 YFSETQ. The CDR3 has 17 residues. V shed 4 bases and J shed 5 bases, with 24 bases lying between them. The CDR3 DNA reads TGCGCCAGCAGCCAGACAGTGTCTTTTCCCGTTAATACTGAAGCTTTCTTT. Amino acids: CASSQTVSFPVNTEAFF. Combining the CDR3 with reference TRBV5-1 and TRBJ1-1 gives the whole variable domain KAGVTQTPRYLIKTRGQQVTLSCSPISGHRSVSWYQQTPGQGLQFLFEYFSETQRNKGNFPGRFSGRQFSNSRSEMNVSTLELGDSALYLCASSQTVSFPVNTEAFFGQGTRLTVV.

Only a few counts were recorded for this clone. The chain is built from TRBV10-2 and TRBJ2-7, with D unresolved. The length of the CDR3 is 13 residues. The germline V and J ends were trimmed by 6 bases and 1 base, with 10 bases remaining between them. Germline lookup yields CDR1 WSHSY and CDR2 SAAADI. The CDR3: CASSPLVSYEQYF. The CDR3, as DNA: TGCGCCAGCAGCCCCCTAGTATCCTACGAGCAGTACTTC.

This clone was observed once. This sequence joins TRBV29-1 and TRBJ2-5; 8 bases map to TRBD2. The CDR3 consists of 15 residues. V was pared by 7 bases and J by 1 base, with 11 bases of the junction left unmatched. Per germline, CDR1 SQVTM and CDR2 ANQGSEA. The CDR3 DNA reads as TGCAGCGCCGCAGGGAATCTAGCGGGCCAAGAGACCCAGTACTTC. This sequence encodes CSAAGNLAGQETQYF.

The chain joins TRBV7-3 to TRBJ2-6; either TRBD1 or TRBD2 may supply D (5 bases each). The CDR3 runs 15 residues. Germline assignment: CDR1 SGHTA and CDR2 FQGTGA. Between the trimmed V and J ends, which lost 3 bases and 2 bases, there was a span of 8 bases. In DNA, the CDR3 is TGTGCCAGCAGCTTGATGGGGGCTGGGGCCAACGTCCTGACTTTC. Translated: CASSLMGAGANVLTF.

V gene TRBV6-5 combines with J gene TRBJ1-1, with a possible D match to TRBD1 (6 bases). V was cut by 3 bases and J by 5 bases, with 13 bases left in between. Germline V CDR1 and CDR2: MNHEY, SVGAGI. The CDR3 runs to 14 residues. The CDR3 here is CASSYVRGGTEAFF. The CDR3 nucleotides are TGTGCCAGCAGTTATGTCAGGGGTGGTACTGAAGCTTTCTTT.

The chain couples TRBV6-1 to TRBJ2-3; a possible D gene is TRBD2 (5 bases). This CDR3 has 11 residues. CDR1 is MNHNS, CDR2 SASEGT, per germline. Trimming stripped 4 bases from V and 6 bases from J, with 5 bases between. The CDR3 reads CASSVADTQYF. As DNA, the CDR3 is TGTGCCAGCAGTGTAGCGGATACGCAGTATTTT.